The 3 T cell receptor beta chains below were found in one sample sequenced in a study of blood T cell repertoires in COVID-19. The repertoire was sequenced with immunoSEQ multiplex PCR; TCRdb's copy has only in-frame clones and lacks some. In the table there are approximately 83,000 clones, roughly 90% of which are singletons. Input material: peripheral blood. These receptors were obtained from a man aged 70 or older with acute or convalescent COVID-19.

J is TRBJ1-2 and V is TRBV5-1; possibly TRBD1 for D (6 bases). The CDR3 runs 14 residues. Germline V gene data show CDR1 as SGHRS and CDR2 as YFSETQ. The V end was cut by 0 bases, the J end by 4 bases, with 10 bases between. The CDR3 sequence is CASSLGEGGYGYTF. CDR3 DNA sequence: TGCGCCAGCAGCTTGGGGGAAGGGGGCTATGGCTACACCTTC. Together with reference TRBV5-1 and TRBJ1-2, the CDR3 gives the full variable domain: KAGVTQTPRYLIKTRGQQVTLSCSPISGHRSVSWYQQTPGQGLQFLFEYFSETQRNKGNFPGRFSGRQFSNSRSEMNVSTLELGDSALYLCASSLGEGGYGYTFGSGTRLTVV.

The gene calls are TRBV29-1 and TRBJ2-7, with D unclear. Germline-derived CDR1 and CDR2 are SQVTM and ANQGSEA. The length of the CDR3 is 12 residues. V was cut by 0 bases and J by 2 bases, with 5 bases left in between. CDR3 region: CSVEDRAYEQYF. Here the CDR3 DNA reads TGCAGCGTTGAAGATCGGGCCTACGAGCAGTACTTC.

The rearrangement links TRBV7-9 to TRBJ1-6; D perhaps matches TRBD1 (6 bases). The CDR3 is 16 residues long. Germline-derived CDR1 and CDR2 are SEHNR and FQNEAQ (reference sequence). V lost 1 base, J lost 7 bases, and 14 bases lay in between. CDR3 nucleotide sequence: TGTGCCAGCAGCTTAGTAACGGGGGGGCCCAATTCACCCCTCCACTTT. It is translated as CASSLVTGGPNSPLHF.